This T cell receptor (beta chain) was profiled in a study of T-cell reconstitution after alpha-beta-depleted transplantation in children. The sample holds a few counts of this clonotype. Library preparation (for TCRbeta) was performed with unique molecular identifiers. TCRdb used MiXCR to reprocess the PCR reads, holding one entry per CDR3 protein. The sample contains fewer than 550,000 distinct CDR3 sequences, about 10% of which appear only once. Germline V gives CDR1 MNHEY, CDR2 SMNVEV (reference sequence). The CDR3 has 15 residues. V gave up 2 bases and J gave up 1 base, with 12 bases separating them.

The origin of this receptor is a female patient aged 2-9 years who had a stem cell transplant for aplastic anemia, so the T cells may come from the graft donor. The starting material was PBMCs, mostly from graft donor cells, obtained 180 days after TCRalphabeta/CD19-depleted stem cell transplant. J is TRBJ2-7 and V is TRBV27, with D perhaps matching TRBD1 (6 bases). CDR3 sequence reads: CASSLRQAPSYEQYF. The CDR3 region has the DNA TGTGCCAGCAGTTTAAGACAGGCCCCATCCTACGAGCAGTACTTC.